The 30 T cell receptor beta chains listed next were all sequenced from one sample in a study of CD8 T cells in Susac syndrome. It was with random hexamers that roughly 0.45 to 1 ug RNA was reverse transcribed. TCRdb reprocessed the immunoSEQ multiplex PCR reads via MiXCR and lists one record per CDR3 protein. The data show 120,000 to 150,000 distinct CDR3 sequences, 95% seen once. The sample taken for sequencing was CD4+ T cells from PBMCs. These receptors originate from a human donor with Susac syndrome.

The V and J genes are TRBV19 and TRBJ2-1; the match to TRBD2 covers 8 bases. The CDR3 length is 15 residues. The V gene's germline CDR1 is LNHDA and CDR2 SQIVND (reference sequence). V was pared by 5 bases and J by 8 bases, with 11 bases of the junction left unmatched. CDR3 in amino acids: CASSSASGRAHEQFF. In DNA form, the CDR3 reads TGTGCCAGTAGTTCGGCCAGCGGGAGAGCCCATGAGCAGTTCTTC.

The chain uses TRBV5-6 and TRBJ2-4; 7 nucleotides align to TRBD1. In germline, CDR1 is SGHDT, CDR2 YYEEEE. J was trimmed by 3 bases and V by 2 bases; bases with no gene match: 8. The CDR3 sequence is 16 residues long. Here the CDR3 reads CASSFRQGWVKNIQYF. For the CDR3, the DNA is TGTGCCAGCAGCTTTCGACAGGGATGGGTCAAAAACATTCAGTACTTC.

CDR3 DNA: TGTGCCAGCAGTTGGGGGGGTGCCCCACAAGAGACCCAGTACTTC. It encodes CASSWGGAPQETQYF. The chain is built from TRBV28 and TRBJ2-5; 7 bases are shared with TRBD2. V lost 4 bases, J lost 2 bases, and 7 bases stayed unmatched. The CDR3 has 15 residues. Germline V lookup: CDR1 MDHEN, CDR2 SYDVKM.

CDR3 nucleotide sequence: TGTGCCAGCAGTCCCCGACGCGCGGTCGGGGGAAAGCAGTATTTT. Translating it yields CASSPRRAVGGKQYF. V usage is TRBV28 and J usage is TRBJ2-3; tentative D call: TRBD2 (6 bases). V lost 5 bases and J lost 11, with 23 bases in between. There are 15 residues in the CDR3. The V gene's germline CDR1 is MDHEN and CDR2 SYDVKM.

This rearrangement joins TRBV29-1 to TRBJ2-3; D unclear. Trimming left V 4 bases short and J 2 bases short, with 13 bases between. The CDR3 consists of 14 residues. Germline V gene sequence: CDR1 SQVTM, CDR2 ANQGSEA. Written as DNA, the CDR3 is TGCAGCGTTGGTTACGGGCAACCCACAGATACGCAGTATTTT. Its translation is CSVGYGQPTDTQYF.

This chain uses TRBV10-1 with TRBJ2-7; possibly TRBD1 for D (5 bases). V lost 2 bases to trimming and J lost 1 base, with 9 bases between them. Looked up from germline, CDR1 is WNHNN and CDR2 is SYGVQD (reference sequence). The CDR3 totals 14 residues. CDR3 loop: CASSEAGKSYEQYF. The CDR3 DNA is TGCGCCAGCAGTGAGGCAGGGAAGTCCTACGAGCAGTACTTC.

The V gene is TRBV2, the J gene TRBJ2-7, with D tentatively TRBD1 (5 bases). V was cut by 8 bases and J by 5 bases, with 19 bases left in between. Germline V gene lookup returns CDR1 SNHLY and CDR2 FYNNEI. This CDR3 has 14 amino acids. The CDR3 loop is CASARRQGVNEQYF. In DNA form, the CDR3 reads TGTGCCAGCGCTAGACGGCAGGGCGTGAACGAGCAGTACTTC. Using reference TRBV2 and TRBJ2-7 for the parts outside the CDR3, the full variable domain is EPEVTQTPSHQVTQMGQEVILRCVPISNHLYFYWYRQILGQKVEFLVSFYNNEISEKSEIFDDQFSVERPDGSNFTLKIRSTKLEDSAMYFCASARRQGVNEQYFGPGTRLTVT.

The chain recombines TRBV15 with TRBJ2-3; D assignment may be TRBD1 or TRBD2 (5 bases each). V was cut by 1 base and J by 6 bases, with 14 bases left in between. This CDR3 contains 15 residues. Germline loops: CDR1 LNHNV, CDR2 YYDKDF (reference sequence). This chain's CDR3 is CATSRVGGGSDTQYF. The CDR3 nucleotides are TGTGCCACCAGCAGAGTAGGTGGGGGATCGGATACGCAGTATTTT.

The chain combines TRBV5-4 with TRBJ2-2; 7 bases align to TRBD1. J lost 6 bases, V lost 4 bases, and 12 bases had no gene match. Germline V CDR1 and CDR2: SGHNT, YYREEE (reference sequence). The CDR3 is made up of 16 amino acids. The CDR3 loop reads CASSPRQGGESGELFF. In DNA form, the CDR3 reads TGTGCCAGCAGCCCGAGACAGGGCGGTGAGTCCGGGGAGCTGTTTTTT.

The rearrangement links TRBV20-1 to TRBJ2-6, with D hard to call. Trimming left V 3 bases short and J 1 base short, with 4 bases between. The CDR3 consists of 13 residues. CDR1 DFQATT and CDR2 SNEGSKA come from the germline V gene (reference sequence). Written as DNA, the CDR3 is TGCAGTGCTAGGGTTTCTGGGGCCAACGTCCTGACTTTC. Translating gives CSARVSGANVLTF.

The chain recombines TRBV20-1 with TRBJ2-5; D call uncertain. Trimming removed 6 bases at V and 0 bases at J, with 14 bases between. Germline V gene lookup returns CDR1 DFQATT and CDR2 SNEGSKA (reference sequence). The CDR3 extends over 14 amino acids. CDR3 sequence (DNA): TGCAGTGCCATAACCCCTAAGTACCAAGAGACCCAGTACTTC. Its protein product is CSAITPKYQETQYF.

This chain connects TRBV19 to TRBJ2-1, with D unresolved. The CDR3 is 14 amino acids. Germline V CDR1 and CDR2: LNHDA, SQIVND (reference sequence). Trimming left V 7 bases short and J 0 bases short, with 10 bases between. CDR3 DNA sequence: TGTGCCAGTAAGCCTGGTTACTCCTACAATGAGCAGTTCTTC. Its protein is CASKPGYSYNEQFF.

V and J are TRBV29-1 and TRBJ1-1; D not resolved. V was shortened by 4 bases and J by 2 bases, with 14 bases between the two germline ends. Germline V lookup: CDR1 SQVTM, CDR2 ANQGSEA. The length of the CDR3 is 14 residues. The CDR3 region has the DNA TGCAGCGTTGGGATTGGTAGTTTTAACACTGAAGCTTTCTTT. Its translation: CSVGIGSFNTEAFF.

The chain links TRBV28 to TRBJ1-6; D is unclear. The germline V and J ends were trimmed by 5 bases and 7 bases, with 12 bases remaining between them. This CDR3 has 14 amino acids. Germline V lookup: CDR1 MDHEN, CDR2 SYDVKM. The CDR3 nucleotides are TGTGCCAGCAGTGTAGGTGGTGGGAATTCACCCCTCCACTTT. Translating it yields CASSVGGGNSPLHF.

CDR3 bases: TGCAGTGCTAGAGTGGTAGTGTTAGTCAAAAACATTCAGTACTTC. Translation: CSARVVVLVKNIQYF. The rearrangement links TRBV20-1 to TRBJ2-4; no clear D. The CDR3 covers 15 residues. Germline V lookup: CDR1 DFQATT, CDR2 SNEGSKA (reference sequence). Trimming cost V 1 base and J 3 bases, with 13 bases left between them.

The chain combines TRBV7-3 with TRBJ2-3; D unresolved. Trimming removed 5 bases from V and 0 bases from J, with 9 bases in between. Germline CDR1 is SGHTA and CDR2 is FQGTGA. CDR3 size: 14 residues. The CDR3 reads CASSDRTSTDTQYF. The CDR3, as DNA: TGTGCCAGCAGCGATCGAACTAGCACAGATACGCAGTATTTT.

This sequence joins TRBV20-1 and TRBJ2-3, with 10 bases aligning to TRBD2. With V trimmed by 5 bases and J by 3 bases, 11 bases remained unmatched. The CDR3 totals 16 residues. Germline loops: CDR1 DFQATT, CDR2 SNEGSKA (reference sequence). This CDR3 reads CSAGPPGLAPTDTQYF. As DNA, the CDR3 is TGCAGTGCTGGGCCCCCGGGACTAGCGCCGACAGATACGCAGTATTTT.

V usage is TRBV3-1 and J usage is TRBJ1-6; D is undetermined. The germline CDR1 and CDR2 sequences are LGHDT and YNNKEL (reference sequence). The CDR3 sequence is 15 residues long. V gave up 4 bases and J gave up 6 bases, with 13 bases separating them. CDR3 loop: CASSPLGAGNSPLHF. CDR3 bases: TGTGCCAGCAGCCCGTTGGGAGCAGGTAATTCACCCCTCCACTTT.

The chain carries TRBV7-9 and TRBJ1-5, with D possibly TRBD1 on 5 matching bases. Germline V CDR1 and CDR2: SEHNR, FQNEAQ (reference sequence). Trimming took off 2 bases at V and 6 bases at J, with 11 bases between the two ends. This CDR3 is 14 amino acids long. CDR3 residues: CASSLTGGAQPQHF. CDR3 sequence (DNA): TGTGCCAGCAGCTTAACCGGGGGAGCTCAGCCCCAGCATTTT.

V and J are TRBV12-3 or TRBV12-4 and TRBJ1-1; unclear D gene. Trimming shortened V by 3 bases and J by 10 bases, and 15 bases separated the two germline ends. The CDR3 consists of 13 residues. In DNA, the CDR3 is TGTGCCAGCAGTTTCTCCTCCCCGCTAGGAGCTTTCTTT. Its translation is CASSFSSPLGAFF.

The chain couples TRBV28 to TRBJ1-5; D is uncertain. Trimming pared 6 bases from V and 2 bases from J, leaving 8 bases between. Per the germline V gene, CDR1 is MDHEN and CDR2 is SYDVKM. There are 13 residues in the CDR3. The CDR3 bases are TGTGCCAGCAGGCCGGACGGCAATCAGCCCCAGCATTTT. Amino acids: CASRPDGNQPQHF.

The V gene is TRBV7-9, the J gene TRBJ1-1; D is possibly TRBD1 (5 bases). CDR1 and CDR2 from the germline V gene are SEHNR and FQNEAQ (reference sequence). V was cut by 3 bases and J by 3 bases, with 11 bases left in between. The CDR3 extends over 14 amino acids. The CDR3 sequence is CASSFQQGDTEAFF. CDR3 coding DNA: TGTGCCAGCAGCTTTCAGCAGGGAGACACTGAAGCTTTCTTT.

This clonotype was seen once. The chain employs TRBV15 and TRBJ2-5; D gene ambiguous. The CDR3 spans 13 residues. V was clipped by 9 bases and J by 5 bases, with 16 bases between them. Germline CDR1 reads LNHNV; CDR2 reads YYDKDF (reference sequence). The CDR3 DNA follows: TGTGCCACAAGAGTGGGTGGAGTGGAGACCCAGTACTTC. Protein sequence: CATRVGGVETQYF.

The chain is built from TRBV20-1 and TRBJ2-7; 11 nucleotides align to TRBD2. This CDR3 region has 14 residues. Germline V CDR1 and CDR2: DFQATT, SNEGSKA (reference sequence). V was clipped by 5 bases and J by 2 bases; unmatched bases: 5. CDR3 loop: CSAGGGLAAYEQYF. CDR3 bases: TGCAGTGCTGGGGGGGGACTAGCGGCCTACGAGCAGTACTTC.

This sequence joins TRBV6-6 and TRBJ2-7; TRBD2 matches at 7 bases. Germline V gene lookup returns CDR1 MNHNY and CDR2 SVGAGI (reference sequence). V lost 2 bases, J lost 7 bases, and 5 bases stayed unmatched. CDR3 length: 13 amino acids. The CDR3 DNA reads TGTGCCAGCAGTTACGAAGGGACTACAGAGCAGTACTTC. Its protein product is CASSYEGTTEQYF.

CDR3 in amino acids: CASSNRGRYGYTF. The CDR3 DNA reads TGTGCCAGCAGTAACCGGGGAAGATATGGCTACACCTTC. The genes are TRBV12-3 or TRBV12-4 and TRBJ1-2; D gene unclear. The germline V and J ends were trimmed by 5 bases and 5 bases, with 12 bases remaining between them. This CDR3 region has 13 residues.

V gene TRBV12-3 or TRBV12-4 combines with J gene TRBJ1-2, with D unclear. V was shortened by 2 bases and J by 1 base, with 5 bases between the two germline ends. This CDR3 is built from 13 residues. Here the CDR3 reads CASSLTVNYGYTF. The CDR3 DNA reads TGTGCCAGCAGTTTAACGGTTAACTATGGCTACACCTTC.

Written as DNA, the CDR3 is TGTGCCAGCAGCCACAGACTAGCGGGAGGCACCTACGAGCAGTACTTC. This gives the protein CASSHRLAGGTYEQYF. V and J are TRBV3-1 and TRBJ2-7, with 13 bases aligning to TRBD2. Germline CDR1 is LGHDT and CDR2 is YNNKEL (reference sequence). This CDR3 has 16 amino acids. The junction had 4 bases not matched to a gene; V was cut back by 3 bases and J by 2 bases.

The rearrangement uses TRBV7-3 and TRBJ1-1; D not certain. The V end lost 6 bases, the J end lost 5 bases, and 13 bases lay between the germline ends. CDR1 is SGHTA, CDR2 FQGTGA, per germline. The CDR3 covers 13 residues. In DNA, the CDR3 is TGTGCCAGCAGGGGCGGAGGGCAAACTGAAGCTTTCTTT. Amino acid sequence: CASRGGGQTEAFF.

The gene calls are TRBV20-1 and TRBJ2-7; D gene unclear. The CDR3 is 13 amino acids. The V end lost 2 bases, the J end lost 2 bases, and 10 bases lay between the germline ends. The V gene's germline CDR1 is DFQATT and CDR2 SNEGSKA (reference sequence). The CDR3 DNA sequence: TGCAGTGCTAGACCGGGCGGTACCTACGAGCAGTACTTC. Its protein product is CSARPGGTYEQYF.